This T cell receptor beta chain was obtained from a study of T cells in Graves' hyperthyroidism and ophthalmopathy. Exclusion of a patient resulted from uncontrolled infection, other autoimmune disease, pregnancy or lactation. RNA transcripts were the template for amplifying TCR beta CDR3 regions. HTBI primers were used for first-round RT-PCR of the TCR CDR3. A single record per CDR3 protein comes from TCRdb applying MiXCR to the multiplex PCR reads. The sample has about half a million distinct CDR3 sequences; around a quarter are singletons. V lost 4 bases and J lost 0, with 13 bases in between. CDR1 and CDR2 (germline): MNHEY, SMNVEV (reference sequence). This CDR3 spans 16 amino acids.

Sample: blood. The chain carries TRBV27 and TRBJ2-4; no reliable D call. This TCR derives from a woman in her twenties or thirties with Graves' ophthalmopathy. Here the CDR3 reads CASSSASTLAKNIQYF. The CDR3 bases are TGTGCCAGCAGTTCAGCCTCGACCCTAGCCAAAAACATTCAGTACTTC.